The 21 T cell receptor beta chains given below trace back to one sample, sequenced in a study of Ad26.COV2.S vaccination and SARS-CoV-2 variants. Produced via immunoSEQ multiplex PCR; TCRdb's table is partial and in-frame only. The repertoire holds about 440,000 clones, with 90% as singletons. Treatment given: some 19 received Ad26.COV2.S at low or high dose, single or two shots; 5 received placebo; per-sample allocation not given. All samples were drawn on day 63, counting from the first vaccine or placebo injection. This sample comprised peripheral blood, obtained in a trial of Ad26.COV2.S vaccine versus placebo. The source of these receptors is a person aged 18-65 years who received the Ad26.COV2.S COVID-19 vaccine or a placebo.

This clone has a single count. V and J are TRBV28 and TRBJ1-2; D might be TRBD1 (5 bases). The CDR3 runs to 16 residues. V shed 3 bases and J shed 1 base, with 15 bases lying between them. Germline V gives CDR1 MDHEN, CDR2 SYDVKM. The CDR3 DNA sequence: TGTGCCAGCAGTTTCAGGACGGGAGGGGATAACTATGGCTACACCTTC. This encodes CASSFRTGGDNYGYTF.

This chain links TRBV11-2 with TRBJ2-5, with TRBD1 matching over 12 bases. The CDR3 runs 16 residues. Germline V gene sequence: CDR1 SGHAT, CDR2 FQNNGV. V was pared by 0 bases and J by 4 bases, with 3 bases of the junction left unmatched. In DNA, the CDR3 is TGTGCCAGCAGCTTAGACGGGACAGGGGGCCCAGAGACCCAGTACTTC. Translated: CASSLDGTGGPETQYF.

This sequence joins TRBV9 and TRBJ2-3; 7 bases align to TRBD1. The CDR3 extends over 14 amino acids. The V segment lost 0 bases and the J segment 5 bases; nucleotides outside the gene matches: 3. Germline loops: CDR1 SGDLS, CDR2 YYNGEE. The CDR3 bases are TGTGCCAGCAGCGTAGGACAGGGTGAAGATACGCAGTATTTT. Translating gives CASSVGQGEDTQYF.

The chain links TRBV7-3 to TRBJ2-2; 9 nucleotides line up with TRBD1. Per the germline V gene, CDR1 is SGHTA and CDR2 is FQGTGA. The CDR3 loop spans 17 amino acids. The junction had 10 bases not matched to a gene; V was cut back by 2 bases and J by 6 bases. The CDR3 region has the DNA TGTGCCAGCAGCTTAGCTCCGGGACAGGGAGCCGCCGGGGAGCTGTTTTTT. It specifies CASSLAPGQGAAGELFF.

This chain joins TRBV7-9 and TRBJ2-7, with D perhaps TRBD1 (5 bases). Trimming cost V 3 bases and J 2 bases, with 11 bases left between them. This CDR3 is 14 amino acids long. Germline assignment: CDR1 SEHNR and CDR2 FQNEAQ (reference sequence). The CDR3 DNA reads as TGTGCCAGCAGCTTGAAGGGGATTACCTACGAGCAGTACTTC. This encodes CASSLKGITYEQYF.

The J gene is TRBJ2-4, the V gene TRBV4-2, with 11 bases aligning to TRBD2. Germline CDR1 reads LGHNA; CDR2 reads YNFKEQ. Trimming removed 1 base from V and 5 bases from J; junction bases left unmatched: 10. The CDR3 loop spans 18 amino acids. DNA for the CDR3: TGTGCCAGCAGCCAAGGTCAGGGGGGACTAGCGGCCGAAAACATTCAGTACTTC. Its protein product is CASSQGQGGLAAENIQYF.

This sequence joins TRBV19 and TRBJ2-2; 12 bases align to TRBD1. V lost 5 bases, J lost 7 bases, and 8 bases stayed unmatched. Germline CDR1 and CDR2: LNHDA and SQIVND (reference sequence). The CDR3 extends over 16 amino acids. The CDR3 here is CASSPRDRGRGGELFF. In nucleotides, the CDR3 is TGTGCCAGTAGTCCCCGGGACAGGGGGCGCGGCGGGGAGCTGTTTTTT.

This chain joins TRBV19 and TRBJ2-5; 7 nucleotides align to TRBD2. CDR1 and CDR2 from the germline V gene are LNHDA and SQIVND (reference sequence). The J segment lost 7 bases and the V segment lost 6 bases, leaving 11 bases of the junction unmatched. This CDR3 is 14 amino acids long. The CDR3 DNA reads as TGTGCCAGTAGCCGGGAGGAGAGTTCTGGGACCCAGTACTTC. Translation: CASSREESSGTQYF.

This sequence joins TRBV28 and TRBJ1-4; D might be TRBD1 (5 bases). Deletions cut 6 bases from V and 12 bases from J, with 17 bases between. CDR1 is MDHEN and CDR2 is SYDVKM in the germline V gene. This CDR3 is built from 13 residues. CDR3 loop: CASRAGGTGELFF. In DNA form, the CDR3 reads TGTGCCAGCAGAGCCGGGGGGACGGGGGAACTGTTTTTT.

Remarks on this clone: Other DNA sequences from this sample encode an identical CDR3 as well. The V and J genes are TRBV4-3 and TRBJ2-1; D gene ambiguous. V lost 0 bases and J 0 bases, leaving 12 bases between the germline ends. Germline V lookup: CDR1 LGHNA, CDR2 YSLEER. CDR3 size: 17 residues. Written as DNA, the CDR3 is TGCGCCAGCAGCCAAGATCAAGGCGCACGCTCCTACAATGAGCAGTTCTTC. Translation gives CASSQDQGARSYNEQFF.

V usage is TRBV19 and J usage is TRBJ2-5, with D possibly TRBD1 on 6 matching bases. Trimming took off 2 bases at V and 2 bases at J, with 15 bases between the two ends. The CDR3 totals 16 residues. Germline values: CDR1 LNHDA, CDR2 SQIVND (reference sequence). CDR3 in DNA: TGTGCCAGTAGTATATCGACAGGTTACAGGCAAGAGACCCAGTACTTC. It is translated as CASSISTGYRQETQYF.

The chain joins TRBV6-4 to TRBJ1-4; no reliable D call. Germline CDR1 and CDR2: MRHNA and SNTAGT. This CDR3 has 16 amino acids. V lost 0 bases and J lost 7, with 15 bases in between. The CDR3 coding sequence is TGTGCCAGCAGTGACTCGCGGACCCCACGCCCTGAAAAACTGTTTTTT. Protein product: CASSDSRTPRPEKLFF.

The CDR3 here is CASSLNVGGEQFF. CDR3 nucleotides: TGTGCCAGCAGCTTAAATGTGGGGGGTGAGCAGTTCTTC. The genes are TRBV7-2 and TRBJ2-1, with a possible D match to TRBD2 (6 bases). With 2 bases removed from V and 9 bases from J, the gap between germline ends came to 11 bases. The CDR3 loop spans 13 amino acids. The germline V gene encodes CDR1 SGHTA and CDR2 FQGNSA.

The rearrangement joins TRBV5-4 to TRBJ2-7, with 9 bases identical to TRBD1. The germline gives CDR1 SGHNT, CDR2 YYREEE (reference sequence). The CDR3 has 15 residues. The J segment lost 2 bases and the V segment lost 2 bases, leaving 5 bases of the junction unmatched. Here the CDR3 DNA reads TGTGCCAGCAGCTTCCAGGACAGGGGAGCCTACGAGCAGTACTTC. It is translated as CASSFQDRGAYEQYF. Combining the CDR3 with reference TRBV5-4 and TRBJ2-7 gives the whole variable domain ETGVTQSPTHLIKTRGQQVTLRCSSQSGHNTVSWYQQALGQGPQFIFQYYREEENGRGNFPPRFSGLQFPNYSSELNVNALELDDSALYLCASSFQDRGAYEQYFGPGTRLTVT.

This clone was found once. The V and J genes are TRBV11-2 and TRBJ2-3, with a tentative D call TRBD1 (5 bases). Trimming stripped 1 base from V and 3 bases from J, with 14 bases between. The germline CDR1 and CDR2 sequences are SGHAT and FQNNGV. This CDR3 is 16 amino acids long. In DNA, the CDR3 is TGTGCCAGCAGCTTAGCAGGCCCTCAGGGAACAGATACGCAGTATTTT. Translated: CASSLAGPQGTDTQYF.

The rearrangement joins TRBV5-5 to TRBJ1-2; D unresolved. The CDR3 is 15 residues long. From germline, CDR1 is SGHKS and CDR2 YYEKEE (reference sequence). Trimming took 2 bases from V and 3 from J, leaving 14 bases between them. Written as DNA, the CDR3 is TGTGCCAGCAGCTTAAGGGCCGACCCTGACTATGGCTACACCTTC. It translates to CASSLRADPDYGYTF.

This sequence joins TRBV28 and TRBJ1-1; D is perhaps TRBD1 (5 bases). The CDR3 contains 15 residues. Germline CDR1 is MDHEN and CDR2 is SYDVKM. Between the trimmed V and J ends, which lost 2 bases and 5 bases, there was a span of 15 bases. CDR3 DNA: TGTGCCAGCAGTTTAGGGGCGGGATGGAAAACTGAAGCTTTCTTT. It translates to CASSLGAGWKTEAFF.

V and J are TRBV2 and TRBJ1-1, with D maybe TRBD1 (6 bases). The CDR3 extends over 15 amino acids. The V gene lost 8 bases and the J gene lost 5 bases, with 21 bases spanning the gap. Germline CDR1 is SNHLY and CDR2 is FYNNEI. CDR3 bases: TGTGCCAGCGTTGACGCGGGGGCCTCTAGGACTGAAGCTTTCTTT. Protein product: CASVDAGASRTEAFF.

V is TRBV5-4 and J is TRBJ1-1; D gene unclear. Germline CDR1 and CDR2: SGHNT and YYREEE (reference sequence). CDR3 length: 16 residues. The V gene lost 0 bases and the J gene lost 0 bases, with 12 bases spanning the gap. The CDR3 coding sequence is TGTGCCAGCAGCTTGGAGGCGGCCAGAATGAACACTGAAGCTTTCTTT. It codes for CASSLEAARMNTEAFF.

The V and J genes are TRBV6-2 or TRBV6-3 and TRBJ2-1; the D gene is possibly TRBD2 (5 bases). Germline-derived CDR1 and CDR2 are MNHEY and SVGEGT. There are 17 residues in the CDR3. V lost 2 bases and J 0 bases, leaving 14 bases between the germline ends. The DNA of the CDR3 is TGTGCCAGCAGTTACCATGGGAGCAGAGCCTCCTACAATGAGCAGTTCTTC. Translated: CASSYHGSRASYNEQFF.

The rearrangement uses TRBV28 and TRBJ2-1; D possibly corresponds to TRBD2 (5 bases). The CDR3 is 14 amino acids. The V end was cut by 3 bases, the J end by 4 bases, with 10 bases between. The germline V gene has CDR1 MDHEN and CDR2 SYDVKM. The CDR3 bases are TGTGCCAGCAGTTTCGGGATTGGGTACAATGAGCAGTTCTTC. Protein sequence: CASSFGIGYNEQFF.